This T cell receptor beta chain was recovered during a study of blood T cells in healthy people across ages. This clonotype was observed a handful of times. Its antigen is unidentified. Study-level findings and limits: Naive T cell percentage showed a strong correlation with TCR beta diversity.

The germline V gene has CDR1 SQVTM and CDR2 ANQGSEA. The CDR3 has 14 residues. The V and J ends lost 8 bases and 2 bases respectively, with 17 bases between them. Combining a sample-barcoded 5' primer with a J-beta primer mix, a second PCR ran for 7 to 11 cycles. TCRdb reprocessed the 5' RACE reads via MiXCR and lists one record per CDR3 protein. This repertoire shows about 1.6 million distinct CDR3 sequences, about 32% found once; its top ten account for roughly 10%. Per sample, at least 5 micrograms of total RNA were extracted. What was sequenced was blood. The receptor comes from a woman aged 25 to 39 in good health. V is TRBV29-1 and J is TRBJ2-3, with D unresolved. CDR3 in amino acids: CSYGRARFTDTQYF. Written as DNA, the CDR3 is TGCAGCTATGGCCGGGCCCGATTCACAGATACGCAGTATTTT.